The sequence of this TCR gamma chain was determined in a study of intestinal T cells in coeliac disease (TCRdb year 2020). Regarding the complete study: In the TRG cohort, the mean age of coeliac patients was around 17 years compared with about 51 years for controls, so the coeliac patients were much younger than the controls. The TCR-delta (TRD) cohort included duodenal biopsies from approximately 11 coeliac disease patients and approximately 11 non-coeliac controls. Duodenal biopsies from approximately 30 coeliac disease patients and around 21 non-coeliac controls made up a second, larger TCR-gamma (TRG) cohort. Results and caveats for the whole study, not just this receptor: All 20 or so biopsies in training were correctly classified by TRD kmer-based clustering, and a leave-one-out accuracy of roughly 91% was reported. FFPE-derived DNA was found to be relatively degraded, and loss of a proportion of TCR sequences in each sample was likely caused by this degradation. Coeliac and control groups differed significantly in age, although an age-split analysis did not yield significant classification. There was no way to tell repeated CDR3 amino acid sequences apart from PCR duplicates. Of roughly 54 biopsies, around 51 (about 94%) were correctly classified by TRG clustering, which had a reported leave-one-out accuracy of about 87%.

From a lookup of the germline V gene, CDR1 and CDR2 are EGSTGY and YDSYTSSV. CDR3 length: 13 amino acids, cysteine to phenylalanine. Only the CDR3 portion is preserved as DNA: 39 bases, with reading frame beginning at the first base. The germline V and J ends show losses of 3 bases and 3 bases respectively, and no gene match explains 5 bases of the junction. For each case, genomic DNA was extracted from ten 5-um FFPE scrolls with the QIAamp DNA FFPE tissue kit. To test whether coeliac disease could be classified from the TCR repertoire, the study used duodenal biopsies that were formalin-fixed paraffin-embedded, fully anonymised, and surplus to diagnostic needs. The controls had no clinical or histological suspicion of coeliac disease and had upper endoscopy for reflux, dyspepsia or gastritis. For this clone: Its antigen is unknown. No qualities accompany the bases; no much larger clone lies one base away.

Libraries came from multiplex PCR. Data came from an Ion Torrent PGM. TRG repertoires were amplified from roughly 180 ng of biopsy DNA with the LymphoTrack kit, in which Illumina adapters are carried by the primers. TRG amplicons were purified with AMPure XP beads, quantified on a 2100 Bioanalyzer, and pooled equimolarly. TRG libraries were sequenced on an Ion PGM instrument. The paper's processing steps were these. Using FastX, any read was removed if more than 10% of its nucleotides had quality scores below the third quartile calculated per patient. Reads were aligned with IMGT/HighV-QUEST to assign V, D and J genes, identify CDR3 regions and assess functionality. Sequences were converted to amino acids, and every sequence predicted to be non-functional was removed. The CDR3s were broken into kmers both with and without positional annotation, PCA was run on the kmer frequencies, and the samples were clustered using every one of the 1023 combinations of PCs 1-10. Classification was validated by leave-one-out cross-validation, in which parameters were re-optimised on the remaining samples each time. Shannon diversity was calculated with the vegan R package from repeated random subsamples, each the size of the lowest read count. For TCRdb, the public reads were processed anew by CATT, and duplicate DNA sequences were folded into one row. TCRdb's processing, not the authors', yielded these V and J calls. The table for this sample lists some 500 gamma-chain clones; roughly 45% of them were counted only once. The top ten hold 48% of the sample.

This receptor chain uses TRGV4 and TRGJ1 or TRGJ2. The TCR sequence derives from a human donor who served as a control with a normal duodenal biopsy, not a healthy volunteer. Specimen: a duodenal biopsy. The DNA is TGTGCCACCTGGGATCGAATTTATTATAAGAAACTCTTT. This is translated as CATWDRIYYKKLF.